These 21 T cell receptor beta chains were all obtained from the same sample, sequenced in a study of blood T cell repertoires in COVID-19. TCRdb's table, derived via immunoSEQ multiplex PCR, lists solely in-frame clones and lacks some. This sample has about 73,000 clones, with approximately 80% found just once. Sequencing used peripheral blood. All receptors derive from a woman between 55 and 75 years old with acute or convalescent COVID-19.

This chain links TRBV29-1 with TRBJ1-2; weak D call: TRBD1 (5 bases). The CDR3 contains 15 residues. V was cut by 6 bases and J by 5 bases, with 22 bases left in between. The germline CDR1 and CDR2 sequences are SQVTM and ANQGSEA. DNA of the CDR3: TGCAGCGTGTTTCTCCAGGGTGTGGAAGGTTATGGCTACACCTTC. Its translation is CSVFLQGVEGYGYTF.

The chain has TRBV21-1 and TRBJ2-1; TRBD2 is the table's D call, not checked against the DNA. TRBV21-1 constitutes a pseudogene. The CDR3 is 18 residues long. CDR3 amino acids: CASSKSLAGGPLYNEQFF. DNA of the CDR3: TGTGCCAGCAGCAAAAGCCTAGCGGGAGGGCCGCTTTACAATGAGCAGTTCTTC.

The chain recombines TRBV7-6 with TRBJ1-5; a weak D match, TRBD1 (5 bases). Trimming left V 5 bases short and J 0 bases short, with 11 bases between. CDR1 SGHVS and CDR2 FNYEAQ come from the germline V gene. The CDR3 is 15 amino acids. CDR3 loop: CASSERGDSNQPQHF. DNA of the CDR3: TGTGCCAGCAGCGAAAGGGGTGATAGCAATCAGCCCCAGCATTTT.

The chain couples TRBV7-8 to TRBJ2-7; no clear D. The CDR3 spans 12 residues. Deletions cut 6 bases from V and 4 bases from J, with 10 bases between. Per the germline V gene, CDR1 is SGHVS and CDR2 is FQNEAQ. Here the CDR3 reads CASSLSMYEQYF. In nucleotides, the CDR3 is TGTGCCAGCAGTCTATCCATGTACGAGCAGTACTTC.

The CDR3 loop is CASSLVQGQGPPSGNTIYF. The CDR3 DNA is TGTGCCAGCAGCTTAGTCCAGGGACAGGGACCTCCCTCTGGAAACACCATATATTTT. This chain uses TRBV7-9 with TRBJ1-3, with 9 bases lining up with TRBD1. The CDR3 loop spans 19 amino acids. The V and J ends lost 1 base and 0 bases, in that order; junction bases with no gene match: 10. Per germline, CDR1 SEHNR and CDR2 FQNEAQ (reference sequence).

The rearrangement joins TRBV18 to TRBJ1-4; 10 nucleotides agree with TRBD1. The V segment lost 3 bases and the J segment 10 bases; nucleotides outside the gene matches: 11. This CDR3 has 16 residues. Germline V gene sequence: CDR1 KGHSH, CDR2 LQKENI. The CDR3 coding sequence is TGTGCCAGCTCACCGGGACAGGGGTCTTCTAAGGGAAAACTGTTTTTT. Protein product: CASSPGQGSSKGKLFF. Variable domain in full (rest from reference TRBV18 and TRBJ1-4): NAGVMQNPRHLVRRRGQEARLRCSPMKGHSHVYWYRQLPEEGLKFMVYLQKENIIDESGMPKERFSAEFPKEGPSILRIQQVVRGDSAAYFCASSPGQGSSKGKLFFGSGTQLSVL.

The chain links TRBV7-9 to TRBJ1-2, with D unresolved. The CDR3 covers 13 residues. V lost 1 base, J lost 8 bases, and 11 bases lay in between. Looked up from germline, CDR1 is SEHNR and CDR2 is FQNEAQ (reference sequence). The CDR3 spells CASSLEQWKGYTF. In DNA, the CDR3 is TGTGCCAGCAGCTTAGAACAGTGGAAAGGCTACACCTTC.

The chain links TRBV10-2 to TRBJ1-6, with 7 bases lining up with TRBD1. Germline V gene sequence: CDR1 WSHSY, CDR2 SAAADI. The V and J ends lost 0 bases and 8 bases, in that order; junction bases with no gene match: 1. The CDR3 is made up of 14 amino acids. The chain's CDR3 is CASSESTGYSPLHF. Here the CDR3 DNA reads TGCGCCAGCAGTGAGTCGACAGGGTATTCACCCCTCCACTTT.

In regard to this clone: A junction boundary mismatches the germline segment, possibly from a read error. The chain recombines TRBV7-7 with TRBJ2-2; 10 bases map to TRBD2. Germline CDR1 reads SSHAT; CDR2 reads FNYEAQ (reference sequence). The CDR3 sequence is 17 residues long. Written as DNA, the CDR3 is TGTGCTAGCACCCCGGGAGCGGGGGGGCCGGGCACCGGGGAGCTGTTTTTT. As protein: CASTPGAGGPGTGELFF.

This chain joins TRBV3-1 (or the pseudogene TRBV3-2) and TRBJ1-1; D is unresolved. V gave up 6 bases and J gave up 5 bases, with 13 bases separating them. Germline V gives CDR1 LGHDT, CDR2 YNNKEL (reference sequence). This CDR3 has 13 residues. CDR3 protein: CASSRGFGTEAFF. The CDR3 region has the DNA TGTGCCAGCAGTCGGGGTTTTGGGACTGAAGCTTTCTTT.

V gene TRBV18 combines with J gene TRBJ1-1, with D maybe TRBD1 (5 bases). V shed 2 bases and J shed 12 bases, with 16 bases lying between them. The CDR3 totals 13 residues. Germline V gene data show CDR1 as KGHSH and CDR2 as LQKENI. CDR3 in DNA: TGTGCCAGCTCACCAGATTCAGGGAAGATAACTTTCTTT. This codes for CASSPDSGKITFF.

The sample holds one count of this clone. The chain links TRBV7-2 to TRBJ1-3, with 7 bases matching TRBD1. Germline V gene sequence: CDR1 SGHTA, CDR2 FQGNSA. The J segment lost 2 bases and the V segment lost 5 bases, leaving 15 bases of the junction unmatched. The CDR3 runs 18 residues. CDR3 nucleotides: TGTGCCAGCAGCCCAGGGGGGCACAGGGGTGTTGCTGGAAACACCATATATTTT. Amino acids: CASSPGGHRGVAGNTIYF.

The table lists this clone with a count of one. This chain joins TRBV2 and TRBJ1-6, with TRBD1 matching 9 bases. Looked up from germline, CDR1 is SNHLY and CDR2 is FYNNEI. This CDR3 is 13 amino acids long. After removal of 5 bases from V and 10 bases from J, the junction contained 3 bases not matched to a gene. The CDR3 spells CASSSTGGSPLHF. The CDR3 nucleotides read TGTGCCAGCAGTTCCACAGGGGGCTCACCCCTCCACTTT.

The chain uses TRBV3-1 (or the pseudogene TRBV3-2) and TRBJ2-1, with no clear D. Germline V gene lookup returns CDR1 LGHDT and CDR2 YNNKEL (reference sequence). The V gene lost 0 bases and the J gene lost 8 bases, with 14 bases spanning the gap. The CDR3 has 15 residues. The CDR3 nucleotides are TGTGCCAGCAGCCAAGAGGCCAGGTCGAGCTATGAGCAGTTCTTC. Encoded protein: CASSQEARSSYEQFF.

V gene TRBV6-5 combines with J gene TRBJ1-3; D might be TRBD1 (6 bases). Trimming removed 7 bases from V and 4 bases from J, with 14 bases in between. The CDR3 totals 14 residues. CDR1 and CDR2 from the germline V gene are MNHEY and SVGAGI. CDR3 nucleotides: TGTGCCAGCACCCGAGGGGGTACAGGAAACACCATATATTTT. Translated, it gives CASTRGGTGNTIYF.

V usage is TRBV29-1 and J usage is TRBJ2-7, with 7 bases identical to TRBD2. The CDR3 extends over 14 amino acids. From germline, CDR1 is SQVTM and CDR2 ANQGSEA. Trimming took 7 bases from V and 0 from J; bases not matched to a gene: 9. CDR3 in amino acids: CSGEAGLHSYEQYF. Here the CDR3 DNA reads TGCAGCGGCGAAGCGGGACTACACTCCTACGAGCAGTACTTC.

This sequence joins TRBV6-1 and TRBJ2-2; D is possibly TRBD2 (5 bases). CDR1 is MNHNS and CDR2 is SASEGT in the germline V gene. The length of the CDR3 is 14 residues. V was trimmed by 2 bases and J by 7 bases, leaving 11 bases between them. The DNA of the CDR3 is TGTGCCAGCAGTGAACTTACGGGGTTCGGGGAGCTGTTTTTT. It is translated as CASSELTGFGELFF.

This clone was seen more than once but under ten times. CDR3 nucleotide sequence: TGTGCCACCAGTGATGTCCCGCAAGAGACCCAGTACTTC. This gives the protein CATSDVPQETQYF. This chain uses TRBV24-1 with TRBJ2-5; no definite D call. The V end was cut by 3 bases, the J end by 2 bases, with 6 bases between. The CDR3 totals 13 residues. Germline V gives CDR1 KGHDR, CDR2 SFDVKD.

This rearrangement joins TRBV29-1 to TRBJ2-7; TRBD2 agrees at 14 bases. V lost 4 bases and J lost 2; bases outside the gene matches: 1. Germline assignment: CDR1 SQVTM and CDR2 ANQGSEA. The CDR3 is 14 amino acids. The CDR3 nucleotides are TGCAGCGTTGTGGGACTAGCGGGAGCCTACGAGCAGTACTTC. Its protein product is CSVVGLAGAYEQYF.

V gene TRBV2 combines with J gene TRBJ2-7; 8 bases are a match to TRBD1. Unmatched junction bases numbered 5, after V lost 7 bases and J lost 0 bases. Germline V gene sequence: CDR1 SNHLY, CDR2 FYNNEI. This CDR3 has 14 amino acids. This CDR3 is CASTPTGGSYEQYF. In nucleotides, the CDR3 is TGTGCCAGCACCCCCACAGGGGGCTCCTACGAGCAGTACTTC. Drawing the rest from reference TRBV2 and TRBJ2-7, the complete variable domain is EPEVTQTPSHQVTQMGQEVILRCVPISNHLYFYWYRQILGQKVEFLVSFYNNEISEKSEIFDDQFSVERPDGSNFTLKIRSTKLEDSAMYFCASTPTGGSYEQYFGPGTRLTVT.

The chain links TRBV3-1 (or the pseudogene TRBV3-2) to TRBJ1-2; TRBD1 is a possible D gene (6 bases). Germline V gives CDR1 LGHDT, CDR2 YNNKEL (reference sequence). This CDR3 region has 14 residues. V lost 4 bases to trimming and J lost 7 bases, with 16 bases between them. CDR3: CASSLGPSRGGYTF. The CDR3, as DNA: TGTGCCAGCAGCCTCGGACCATCCAGGGGTGGCTACACCTTC.